This paragraph covers one T cell receptor (beta chain) sequence. Its antigen is unknown. Sequencing used immunoSEQ multiplex PCR; TCRdb keeps in-frame clones, though not all of them. The sample has 7,500 to 10,000 clones, roughly four fifths seen once. These data originate in a study of brain T cells in children with intractable seizures. The study's findings and limits: Patients' HCMV serostatus was unknown; virus specificity rests on CDR3 similarity alone. Each case's top public CDR3 resembled known HCMV, EBV or influenza A CDR3s. Pre-surgery blood may have been undersampled, hiding some clones.

Sequencing was limited to surgery cases with top T cell transcript signatures in brain tissue. Pre-surgery treatment included at least one anti-epileptic drug. The specimen was resected brain tissue, collected at surgery. This TCR derives from a boy under two years old with tuberous sclerosis and intractable seizures.

CDR3 amino acids: CASRGTSGSTDTQYF. In DNA form, the CDR3 reads TGTGCCAGCAGGGGGACTAGCGGAAGCACAGATACGCAGTATTTT. V and J are TRBV5-4 and TRBJ2-3; 11 bases are a match to TRBD2. Germline V gives CDR1 SGHNT, CDR2 YYREEE (reference sequence). This CDR3 region has 15 residues. With 5 bases clipped from V and 0 bases from J, the junction kept 2 bases outside the gene matches.